This TCR beta chain was sequenced for a study of T-cell memory formation after mild COVID-19. Whole-study results and caveats: Within pre-infection memory, some responding clones were found, suggesting cross-reactive memory joined. Clones shrinking between day 15 and 85 showed a balanced CD4/CD8 split, and those that grew later tilted toward CD4+. There was no confirmation that second-wave clones peaking on day 37 were SARS-CoV-2 specific.

As regards this clonotype: The antigen is undetermined.

A single record per CDR3 protein comes from TCRdb applying MiXCR to the 5' RACE reads. Of under 400,000 distinct CDR3 sequences listed, roughly 20% are singletons. The ends lost 3 bases at V and 10 bases at J; junction bases unmatched: 6. The length of the CDR3 is 14 residues. The chain links TRBV12-3 or TRBV12-4 to TRBJ1-6; TRBD1 aligns across 7 bases. This receptor was obtained from an adult woman who had mild COVID-19 (a few samples of this study predate the infection). Cell type and time point are not known. Sequenced sample: PBMCs or a T cell subset sorted from them (not recorded which). The DNA for the CDR3 is TGTGCCAGCAGTTTGCCCCCAGGGGGGTCACCCCTCCACTTT. Protein sequence: CASSLPPGGSPLHF.